The T cell receptor (beta chain) described here comes from a study of T cells in Graves' hyperthyroidism and ophthalmopathy. Every diagnosis used clinical symptoms, serum thyroxine and TRAb, thyroid ultrasound and orbital computed tomography. Fresh peripheral blood, 10 ml, yielded the PBMCs. This clonotype was found many times. Its specificity is unknown. The study's findings and limits: Ophthalmopathy stood apart from stable hyperthyroidism in a 13 V-J model. In blood, most of the thyroid clonotypes expanded above 0.001 were also present.

Amplification yielded TCR beta CDR3 regions, with RNA transcripts as the source. TCR CDR3 underwent first-round RT-PCR with the HTBI primer set. MiXCR, applied by TCRdb to the multiplex PCR reads, yields one record per CDR3 protein. Altogether 530,000 or so distinct CDR3 sequences are present, approximately 17% being singletons, with the ten largest covering 15% to 20%. This CDR3 is built from 14 residues. Germline V gives CDR1 MDHEN, CDR2 SYDVKM. V dropped 2 bases and J dropped 4 bases, with 10 bases sitting between them. The sequenced material came from blood. The chain combines TRBV28 with TRBJ2-3; D call uncertain. The receptor's source is a woman aged 18-30 years with Graves' ophthalmopathy. The chain's CDR3 is CASSLRSDPDTQYF. In nucleotides, the CDR3 is TGTGCCAGCAGTTTAAGGTCAGACCCAGATACGCAGTATTTT.